This T cell receptor beta chain was captured in a study of blood T cell repertoires in COVID-19. Between the trimmed V and J ends, which lost 9 bases and 2 bases, there was a span of 9 bases. The CDR3 has 12 residues. In germline, CDR1 is KGHDR, CDR2 SFDVKD. Produced via immunoSEQ multiplex PCR; TCRdb's table is partial and in-frame only. Of 130,000 or so clones listed, approximately 84% are singletons. The sequence came from a woman aged 45-59 years who had recovered from COVID-19. The rearrangement links TRBV24-1 to TRBJ1-2; D ambiguous. Sequencing was carried out using peripheral blood. The CDR3 sequence: CATREGNYGYTF. For the CDR3, the DNA is TGTGCCACCCGAGAGGGCAACTATGGCTACACCTTC.